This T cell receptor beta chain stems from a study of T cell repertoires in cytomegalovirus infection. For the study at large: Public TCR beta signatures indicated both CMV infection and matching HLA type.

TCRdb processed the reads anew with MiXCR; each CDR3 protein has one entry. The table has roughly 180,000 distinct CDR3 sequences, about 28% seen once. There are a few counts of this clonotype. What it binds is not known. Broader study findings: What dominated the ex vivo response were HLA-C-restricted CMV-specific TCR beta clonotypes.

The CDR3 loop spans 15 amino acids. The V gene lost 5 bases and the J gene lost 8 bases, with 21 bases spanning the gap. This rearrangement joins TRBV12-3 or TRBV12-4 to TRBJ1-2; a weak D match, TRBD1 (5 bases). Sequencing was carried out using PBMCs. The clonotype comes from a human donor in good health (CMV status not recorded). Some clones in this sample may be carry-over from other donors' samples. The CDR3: CASSPPQEAPEGYTF. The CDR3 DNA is TGTGCCAGCAGTCCCCCACAGGAGGCTCCGGAGGGCTACACCTTC.